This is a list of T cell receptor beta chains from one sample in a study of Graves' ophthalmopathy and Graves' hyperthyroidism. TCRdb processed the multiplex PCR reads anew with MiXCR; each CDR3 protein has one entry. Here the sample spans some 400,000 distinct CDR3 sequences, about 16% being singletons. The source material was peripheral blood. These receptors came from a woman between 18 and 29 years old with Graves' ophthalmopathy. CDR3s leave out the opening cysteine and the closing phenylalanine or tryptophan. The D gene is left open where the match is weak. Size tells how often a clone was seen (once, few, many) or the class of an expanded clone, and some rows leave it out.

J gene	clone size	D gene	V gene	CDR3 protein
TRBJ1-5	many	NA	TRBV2	ASSERVAEPAAPQH
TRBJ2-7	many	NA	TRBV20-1	SAPYGYEQY
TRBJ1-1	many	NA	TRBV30	AWGGAQTMNTEAF
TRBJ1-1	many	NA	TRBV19	ASKPDLFNTEAF
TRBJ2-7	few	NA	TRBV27	ASRPSGEHEQY
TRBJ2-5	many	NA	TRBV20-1	SASPGFDQETQY
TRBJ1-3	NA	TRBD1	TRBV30	AWSVPGGPGNTIY
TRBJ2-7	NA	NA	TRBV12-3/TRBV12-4	ASAGPGGRSYEQY
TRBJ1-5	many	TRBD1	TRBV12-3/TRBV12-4	ASSFWGDRGFRQPQH
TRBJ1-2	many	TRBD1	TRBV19	ASSILQGDYGYT
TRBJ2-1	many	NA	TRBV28	ASSWTGVLSYNEQF
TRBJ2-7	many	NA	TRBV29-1	SVGWVRGEQY
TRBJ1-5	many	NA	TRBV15	ATSRDHLRNQPQH
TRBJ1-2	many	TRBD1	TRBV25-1	ASSDRTGDSYGYT
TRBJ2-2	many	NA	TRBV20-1	SASGYTGELF
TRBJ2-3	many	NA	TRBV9	ASSVGGTPIDTQY
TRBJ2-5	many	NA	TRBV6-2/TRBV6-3	ASSRGLLKRETQY
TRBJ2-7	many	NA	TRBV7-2	ASRKGAGSYEQY
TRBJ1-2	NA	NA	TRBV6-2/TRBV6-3	ASSYEGRAAYGYT